A selection of T cell receptor beta chains follows, all from one sample in a study of cytomegalovirus exposure and HLA in healthy donors. TCRdb's table, derived via immunoSEQ multiplex PCR, lists solely in-frame clones and lacks some. Of about 98,000 clones listed, about 90% are singletons. Sequencing input: PBMCs. These receptors all stem from a man between 18 and 35 years old in good health and CMV-seropositive. The CDR3 runs from the conserved cysteine through the conserved F or W. The order of the fields is V gene, D gene, clone size, J gene, CDR3 protein, CDR3 DNA. D genes are given only for firm matches. Clone size is not always given. Where it is, it says once, few, many or a class for expanded clones.

>TRBV5-6|TRBD1|NA|TRBJ1-5
CASSLGQGRKSRPQHF
TGTGCCAGCAGCCTAGGACAGGGACGAAAATCTAGGCCCCAGCATTTT
>TRBV28|TRBD1|NA|TRBJ1-5
CASSGGTGYNQPQHF
TGTGCCAGCAGTGGGGGGACAGGATACAATCAGCCCCAGCATTTT
>TRBV2|TRBD1|NA|TRBJ2-1
CASSGQGADNEQFF
TGTGCCAGCAGCGGACAGGGGGCAGACAATGAGCAGTTCTTC
>TRBV7-3|TRBD2|NA|TRBJ2-3
CASSIGASGNTDTQYF
TGTGCCTCCTCTATTGGGGCTAGCGGAAACACAGATACGCAGTATTTT
>TRBV29-1|TRBD1|NA|TRBJ1-2
CSVISHRGGGYTF
TGCAGCGTGATATCCCACAGGGGAGGTGGCTACACCTTC
>TRBV28|NA|NA|TRBJ2-7
CASSEGVRAEQYF
TGTGCCAGCAGCGAAGGGGTCCGGGCCGAGCAGTACTTC
>TRBV25-1|TRBD1|NA|TRBJ2-2
CASSVAGTGFSGELFF
TGTGCCAGCAGTGTCGCCGGGACAGGGTTCTCCGGGGAGCTGTTTTTT
>TRBV14|TRBD2|NA|TRBJ2-1
CASSLQGLAGVNEQFF
TGTGCCAGCAGCCTACAGGGACTAGCGGGAGTCAATGAGCAGTTCTTC
>TRBV7-3|NA|once|TRBJ2-3
CASSSAGSTDTQYF
TGTGCCAGCAGTTCCGCAGGCAGCACAGATACGCAGTATTTT
>TRBV5-1|TRBD2|NA|TRBJ2-1
CASRSSGSYNEQFF
TGCGCCAGCAGATCTAGCGGATCCTACAATGAGCAGTTCTTC
>TRBV6-5|NA|few|TRBJ2-1
CASRLRQYNEQFF
TGTGCCAGCAGACTGCGACAGTACAATGAGCAGTTCTTC
>TRBV5-4|NA|NA|TRBJ2-1
CASSLGGGRDYNEQFF
TGTGCCAGCAGTTTGGGTGGAGGACGGGATTACAATGAGCAGTTCTTC
>TRBV23-1|NA|NA|TRBJ2-7
CASSNSGDRLYEQYF
TGCGCCAGCAGTAACTCGGGGGACAGACTATACGAGCAGTACTTC
>TRBV5-1|TRBD1|NA|TRBJ1-4
CASSLGTVTANEKLFF
TGCGCCAGCAGCCTCGGGACAGTCACAGCTAATGAAAAACTGTTTTTT
>TRBV11-2|TRBD2|NA|TRBJ2-7
CASSLNLERLAGGSYEQYF
TGTGCCAGCAGCTTAAACCTAGAAAGACTAGCGGGGGGTTCCTACGAGCAGTACTTC
>TRBV19|NA|NA|TRBJ1-5
CASARATRSNQPQHF
TGTGCCAGTGCCAGGGCGACCCGAAGCAATCAGCCCCAGCATTTT
>TRBV7-2|TRBD2|NA|TRBJ2-2
CASSLLGPRLAGYTGELFF
TGTGCCAGCAGCTTATTAGGCCCGAGGCTAGCGGGTTACACCGGGGAGCTGTTTTTT
>TRBV6-5|NA|NA|TRBJ1-2
CASSYQDGYTF
TGTGCCAGCAGTTACCAGGATGGCTACACCTTC
>TRBV7-8|NA|few|TRBJ1-6
CASSPVRGGGSPLHF
TGTGCCAGCAGCCCCGTTCGGGGGGGCGGTTCACCCCTCCACTTT
>TRBV27|TRBD2|NA|TRBJ2-2
CASSFFSLIGTSLPGELFF
TGTGCCAGCAGTTTTTTCTCTCTCATCGGGACTAGTCTTCCCGGGGAGCTGTTTTTT
>TRBV11-3|TRBD2|NA|TRBJ2-1
CASSLVSSGSFF
TGTGCCAGCAGCTTAGTTTCGAGCGGGAGTTTCTTC
>TRBV10-3|NA|NA|TRBJ2-7
CATVGGAVGEQYF
TGTGCCACAGTAGGGGGGGCGGTCGGCGAGCAGTACTTC
>TRBV5-1|TRBD2|NA|TRBJ2-5
CASSPGLAEQETQYF
TGCGCCAGCAGCCCCGGACTAGCGGAGCAAGAGACCCAGTACTTC
>TRBV6-5|TRBD1|NA|TRBJ2-3
CASSYRDRSTDTQYF
TGTGCCAGCAGCTACCGGGACAGAAGCACAGATACGCAGTATTTT
>TRBV19|TRBD1|NA|TRBJ2-1
CASSTDRDEQFF
TGTGCCAGTAGTACGGACAGGGATGAGCAGTTCTTC
>TRBV5-4|TRBD2|NA|TRBJ2-5
CASSLDGGEGETQYF
TGTGCCAGCAGCTTGGACGGGGGGGAGGGTGAGACCCAGTACTTC
>TRBV6-5|TRBD1|NA|TRBJ1-2
CASSWTGVLNYGYTF
TGTGCCAGCAGTTGGACAGGGGTGCTTAACTATGGCTACACCTTC
>TRBV4-3|TRBD1|NA|TRBJ2-7
CASSQGQGYYGQYF
TGCGCCAGCAGCCAGGGACAGGGTTACTACGGGCAGTACTTC
>TRBV9|TRBD2|NA|TRBJ2-3
CASSVPFSGEGTDTQYF
TGTGCCAGCAGCGTGCCCTTTAGCGGGGAGGGCACAGATACGCAGTATTTT
>TRBV7-8|NA|NA|TRBJ2-7
CASSLSVGPVEEQYF
TGTGCCAGCAGCTTATCAGTGGGCCCGGTTGAAGAGCAGTACTTC
>TRBV2|TRBD1|NA|TRBJ1-2
CASSTGGSGGYTF
TGTGCCAGCAGCACAGGGGGCTCCGGTGGCTACACCTTC
>TRBV19|TRBD2|NA|TRBJ2-2
CASSIDPARLAGTAGELFF
TGTGCCAGTAGTATAGATCCCGCCCGACTAGCGGGGACTGCCGGGGAGCTGTTTTTT
>TRBV6-6|NA|NA|TRBJ1-4
CASSYGATNEKLFF
TGTGCCAGCAGTTACGGAGCAACTAATGAAAAACTGTTTTTT
>TRBV15|NA|NA|TRBJ1-1
CATSRDQNLNTEAFF
TGTGCCACCAGCAGAGACCAAAATCTGAACACTGAAGCTTTCTTT
>TRBV12-1|NA|NA|TRBJ2-7
CASSFGYRGGHEQYF
TGTGCCAGCAGCTTTGGATACAGGGGAGGCCACGAGCAGTACTTC
>TRBV27|TRBD1|NA|TRBJ1-1
CASSPGQATEAFF
TGTGCCAGCAGTCCGGGACAGGCCACTGAAGCTTTCTTT
>TRBV11-1|NA|NA|TRBJ1-2
CASSLSPEEDYGYTF
TGTGCCAGCAGCTTATCGCCCGAGGAGGACTATGGCTACACCTTC